This entry describes one T cell receptor beta chain. Antigen: not known. This specimen comes from a study of glioma-infiltrating T cells. Across the whole study: Glioblastomas were WHO grade IV, sampled at first diagnosis; low-grade were grade II. Study-wide points: Very few CDR3 sequences were shared between tissue and blood.

This CDR3 contains 14 residues. J gave up 4 bases and V 5 bases, and 6 bases lay outside the gene matches. CDR1 and CDR2 from the germline V gene are MDHEN and SYDVKM. The iRepertoire nested amplicon-rescue multiplex PCR amplified TCR alpha and beta CDR3s from RNA. One-step reverse transcription and amplification started from around 100-400 ng of tissue mRNA or PBMC total RNA. TCRdb re-derived calls from the multiplex PCR reads in MiXCR, one entry per CDR3 protein. The sample has 300,000 to 450,000 distinct CDR3 sequences, roughly two fifths seen once. The V gene is TRBV28, the J gene TRBJ2-5, with TRBD1 matching 8 bases. This TCR came from a human donor with low-grade glioma or glioblastoma, undergoing nonglioma brain surgery, or in good health (not recorded which). The sequenced sample consisted of glioma tissue, nonneoplastic brain tissue, or PBMCs (not recorded which). CDR3 region: CASSRGQGRETQYF. Written as DNA, the CDR3 is TGTGCCAGCAGTCGCGGACAGGGCAGAGAGACCCAGTACTTC.